This T cell receptor beta chain was recorded in a study of molecular identifiers for immune sequencing clone quantification. Germline lookup yields CDR1 LGHDT and CDR2 YNNKEL (reference sequence). This CDR3 has 16 amino acids. MiXCR, run by TCRdb on the PCR reads, gives a single entry per CDR3 protein. Of a few hundred thousand distinct CDR3 sequences listed, about 23% are singletons. Naive CD8 sequencing libraries were generated from around 20,000 to 990,000 sorted cells, with 10%, 30% or 50% RNA as input. This clonotype was counted once. Mismatch with germline at one junction end may stem from a read error.

Input material: naive CD8+ T cells from blood, with Jurkat cell RNA spiked in. As to subset: FACS-sorted CD8+CD4-CCR7+CD45RA+ naive T cells. This clonotype originated in a human donor in good health. Some libraries in this study had Jurkat cell RNA spiked in. The chain is built from TRBV3-1 and TRBJ2-4, with 8 bases matching TRBD2. CDR3 sequence reads: CASSQGAGVAINIQYF. CDR3 nucleotides: TGTGCCAGCAGCCAAGGAGCGGGGGTAGCCATAAACATTCAGTACTTC.